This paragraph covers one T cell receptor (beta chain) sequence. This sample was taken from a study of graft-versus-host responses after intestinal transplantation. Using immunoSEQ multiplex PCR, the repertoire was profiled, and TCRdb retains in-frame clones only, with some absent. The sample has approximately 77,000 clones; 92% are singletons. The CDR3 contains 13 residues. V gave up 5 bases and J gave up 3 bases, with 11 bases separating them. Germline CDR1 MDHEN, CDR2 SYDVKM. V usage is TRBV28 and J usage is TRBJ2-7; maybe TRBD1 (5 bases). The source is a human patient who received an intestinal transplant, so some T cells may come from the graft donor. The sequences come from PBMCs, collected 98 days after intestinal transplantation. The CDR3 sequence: CASSTGLGYEQYF. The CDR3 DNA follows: TGTGCCAGCAGTACAGGATTGGGCTACGAGCAGTACTTC.